A single sample gave rise to the 9 T cell receptor beta chains below, sequenced in a study of cytomegalovirus exposure and HLA in healthy donors. Primers: 60 Vbeta forward and 13 Jbeta reverse. Clones were read by immunoSEQ multiplex PCR, and TCRdb kept only the in-frame ones, dropping some. The sample lists 100,000 to 150,000 clones, about 82% seen once, with about 1% in the top ten. Sequenced sample: PBMCs. All receptors derive from a boy between 10 and 17 years old in good health and CMV-seronegative.

This clone was recorded once. The chain is built from TRBV9 and TRBJ1-3, with D possibly TRBD1 on 5 matching bases. CDR1 is SGDLS and CDR2 is YYNGEE in the germline V gene. This CDR3 has 17 residues. V was pared by 4 bases and J by 0 bases, with 17 bases between. CDR3 in amino acids: CASSSKVGLSSGNTIYF. Here the CDR3 DNA reads TGTGCCAGCAGCTCTAAAGTGGGGCTTTCCTCTGGAAACACCATATATTTT. The full variable domain, in which reference TRBV9 and TRBJ1-3 provide the parts outside the CDR3, is DSGVTQTPKHLITATGQRVTLRCSPRSGDLSVYWYQQSLDQGLQFLIQYYNGEERAKGNILERFSAQQFPDLHSELNLSSLELGDSALYFCASSSKVGLSSGNTIYFGEGSWLTVV.

This sequence joins TRBV14 and TRBJ2-1, with TRBD2 identical over 8 bases. Germline assignment: CDR1 SGHDN and CDR2 FVKESK. The CDR3 consists of 16 residues. V shed 3 bases and J 0 bases; nucleotides not matched to a gene: 4. CDR3 sequence (DNA): TGTGCCAGCAGCCATAGCGGGGAAAGCTCCTACAATGAGCAGTTCTTC. Protein: CASSHSGESSYNEQFF. The full variable domain, in which reference TRBV14 and TRBJ2-1 provide the parts outside the CDR3, is EAGVTQFPSHSVIEKGQTVTLRCDPISGHDNLYWYRRVMGKEIKFLLHFVKESKQDESGMPNNRFLAERTGGTYSTLKVQPAELEDSGVYFCASSHSGESSYNEQFFGPGTRLTVL.

The chain employs TRBV11-2 and TRBJ1-5; a possible D gene is TRBD1 (5 bases). The CDR3 consists of 13 residues. Trimming removed 4 bases at V and 4 bases at J, with 8 bases between. Germline V lookup: CDR1 SGHAT, CDR2 FQNNGV. Written as DNA, the CDR3 is TGTGCCAGCAGCTACGGGACTAATCAGCCCCAGCATTTT. Its translation: CASSYGTNQPQHF.

The J gene is TRBJ2-3, the V gene TRBV4-1, with no clear D. The CDR3 has 16 amino acids. The V gene's germline CDR1 is MGHRA and CDR2 YSYEKL. V was cut by 1 base and J by 4 bases, with 15 bases left in between. For the CDR3, the DNA is TGCGCCAGCAGCCAAGTTTCAGGCAAGACGGCAGATACGCAGTATTTT. Translating it yields CASSQVSGKTADTQYF.

Written as DNA, the CDR3 is TGTGCCTGGAGTGTACCCGTGACAGGGGAAGAGACCCAGTACTTC. Translated: CAWSVPVTGEETQYF. The chain links TRBV30 to TRBJ2-5; TRBD1 matches at 8 bases. J was trimmed by 3 bases and V by 0 bases; bases with no gene match: 6. Germline loops: CDR1 GTSNPN, CDR2 SVGIG (reference sequence). The CDR3 covers 15 residues.

CDR3 sequence: CASSSGDTIAPQGNEQYF. The CDR3 DNA follows: TGTGCCAGCAGCTCTGGGGACACCATAGCGCCCCAAGGGAACGAGCAGTACTTC. This chain connects TRBV5-8 to TRBJ2-7; perhaps TRBD1 as D (6 bases). The germline V gene encodes CDR1 SGHTS and CDR2 YDEGEE. The CDR3 contains 18 residues. V lost 3 bases to trimming and J lost 5 bases, with 27 bases between them.

This sequence joins TRBV2 and TRBJ1-1, with D perhaps matching TRBD1 (6 bases). V lost 10 bases, J lost 0 bases, and 18 bases lay in between. This CDR3 comprises 15 residues. CDR1 is SNHLY, CDR2 FYNNEI, per germline. This chain's CDR3 is CATQRQAGMNTEAFF. For the CDR3, the DNA is TGTGCCACCCAAAGACAGGCTGGGATGAACACTGAAGCTTTCTTT.

The rearrangement joins TRBV6-1 to TRBJ2-4, with D tentatively TRBD1 (6 bases). V dropped 2 bases and J dropped 8 bases, with 16 bases sitting between them. The germline gives CDR1 MNHNS, CDR2 SASEGT. The CDR3 covers 15 residues. CDR3 residues: CASSETPPPGDIQYF. CDR3 DNA sequence: TGTGCCAGCAGTGAAACCCCCCCACCAGGGGACATTCAGTACTTC.

There are a few counts of this clone. This chain links TRBV25-1 with TRBJ2-7; TRBD1 matches at 7 bases. The CDR3 length is 15 residues. Germline CDR1 MGHDK, CDR2 SYGVNS. Losses at the gene ends were 4 bases for V and 6 bases for J; bases not matched to a gene: 12. The CDR3 region has the DNA TGTGCCAGCAGTGTTACAGGGGTCCCCTTAGGCGAGCAGTACTTC. Its protein product is CASSVTGVPLGEQYF.